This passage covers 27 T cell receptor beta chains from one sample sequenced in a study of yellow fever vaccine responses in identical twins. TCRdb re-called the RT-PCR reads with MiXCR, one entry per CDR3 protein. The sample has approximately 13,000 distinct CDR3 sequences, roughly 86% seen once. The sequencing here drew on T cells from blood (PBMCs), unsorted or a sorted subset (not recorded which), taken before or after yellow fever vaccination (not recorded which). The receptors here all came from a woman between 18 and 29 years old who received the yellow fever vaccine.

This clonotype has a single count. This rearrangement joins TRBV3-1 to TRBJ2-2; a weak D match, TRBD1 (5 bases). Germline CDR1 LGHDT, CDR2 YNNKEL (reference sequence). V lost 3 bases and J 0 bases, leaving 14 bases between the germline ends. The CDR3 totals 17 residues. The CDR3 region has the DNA TGTGCCAGCAGCCAGCGCAGGGTCTCCGCGAACACCGGGGAGCTGTTTTTT. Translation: CASSQRRVSANTGELFF.

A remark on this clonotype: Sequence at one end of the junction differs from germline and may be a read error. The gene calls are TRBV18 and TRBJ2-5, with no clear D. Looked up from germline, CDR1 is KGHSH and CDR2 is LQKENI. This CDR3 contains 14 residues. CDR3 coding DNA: TGTGCCAGCTCACCCTATAGCAACCAAGAGACCCAGTGCTTC. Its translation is CASSPYSNQETQCF.

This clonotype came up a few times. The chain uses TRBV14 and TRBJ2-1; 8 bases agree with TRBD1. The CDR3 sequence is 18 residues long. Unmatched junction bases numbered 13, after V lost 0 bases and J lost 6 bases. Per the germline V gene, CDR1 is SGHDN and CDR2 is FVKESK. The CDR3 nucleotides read TGTGCCAGCAGCCAAGATAGAGGCAGGGGGCTGAGGTTCAATGAGCAGTTCTTC. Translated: CASSQDRGRGLRFNEQFF.

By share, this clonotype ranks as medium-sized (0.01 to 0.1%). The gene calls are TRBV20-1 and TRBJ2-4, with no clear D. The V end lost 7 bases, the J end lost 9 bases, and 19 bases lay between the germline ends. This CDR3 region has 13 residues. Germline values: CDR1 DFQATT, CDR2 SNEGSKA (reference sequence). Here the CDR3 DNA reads TGCAGTGTCCTTTCTGGGGATTGGGGCATTCAGTACTTC. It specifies CSVLSGDWGIQYF.

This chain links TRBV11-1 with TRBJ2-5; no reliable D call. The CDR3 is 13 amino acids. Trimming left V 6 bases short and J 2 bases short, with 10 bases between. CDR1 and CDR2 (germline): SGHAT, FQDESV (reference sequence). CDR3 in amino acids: CASSPTAQETQYF. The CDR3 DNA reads TGTGCCAGCAGTCCCACAGCACAAGAGACCCAGTACTTC.

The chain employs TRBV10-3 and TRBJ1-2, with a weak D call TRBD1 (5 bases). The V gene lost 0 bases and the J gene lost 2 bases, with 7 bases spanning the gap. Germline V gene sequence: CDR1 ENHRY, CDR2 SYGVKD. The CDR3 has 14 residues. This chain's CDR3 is CAISESGQNYGYTF. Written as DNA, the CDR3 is TGTGCCATCAGTGAGTCGGGGCAGAACTATGGCTACACCTTC.

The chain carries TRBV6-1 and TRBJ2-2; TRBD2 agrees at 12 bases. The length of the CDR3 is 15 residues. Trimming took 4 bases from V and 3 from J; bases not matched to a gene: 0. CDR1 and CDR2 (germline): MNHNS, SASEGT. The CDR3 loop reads CASSGTSGDTGELFF. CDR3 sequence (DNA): TGTGCCAGCAGTGGGACTAGCGGGGACACCGGGGAGCTGTTTTTT.

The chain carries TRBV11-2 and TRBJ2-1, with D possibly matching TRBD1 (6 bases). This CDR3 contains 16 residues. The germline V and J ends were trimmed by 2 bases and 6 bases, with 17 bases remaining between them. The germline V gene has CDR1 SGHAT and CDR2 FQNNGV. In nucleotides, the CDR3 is TGTGCCAGCAGCTTAAATCGCAATTACAGGGTCAATGAGCAGTTCTTC. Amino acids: CASSLNRNYRVNEQFF.

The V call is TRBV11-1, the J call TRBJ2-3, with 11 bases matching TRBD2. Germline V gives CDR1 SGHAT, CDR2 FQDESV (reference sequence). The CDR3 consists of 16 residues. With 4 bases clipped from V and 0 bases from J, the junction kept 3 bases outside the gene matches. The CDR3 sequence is CASSSRLAGSTDTQYF. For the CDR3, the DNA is TGTGCCAGCAGCTCCCGACTAGCGGGGAGCACAGATACGCAGTATTTT.

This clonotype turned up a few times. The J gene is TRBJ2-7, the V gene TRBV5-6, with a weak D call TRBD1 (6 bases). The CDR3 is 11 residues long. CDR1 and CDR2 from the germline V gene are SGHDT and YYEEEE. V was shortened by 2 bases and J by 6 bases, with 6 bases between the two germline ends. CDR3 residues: CASSLQGEQYF. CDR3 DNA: TGTGCCAGCAGCTTACAGGGCGAGCAGTACTTC.

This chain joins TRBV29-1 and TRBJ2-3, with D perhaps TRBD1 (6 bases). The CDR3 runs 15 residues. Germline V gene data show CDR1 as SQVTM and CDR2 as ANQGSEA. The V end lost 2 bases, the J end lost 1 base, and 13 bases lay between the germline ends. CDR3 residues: CSVEPSGVGTDTQYF. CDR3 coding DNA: TGCAGCGTTGAACCCTCAGGGGTGGGCACAGATACGCAGTATTTT.

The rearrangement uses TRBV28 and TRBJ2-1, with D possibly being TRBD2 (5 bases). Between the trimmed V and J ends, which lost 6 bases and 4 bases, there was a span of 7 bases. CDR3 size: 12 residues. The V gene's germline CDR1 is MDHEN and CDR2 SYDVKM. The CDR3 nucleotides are TGTGCCAGCAGCGAGGGTTACAATGAGCAGTTCTTC. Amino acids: CASSEGYNEQFF.

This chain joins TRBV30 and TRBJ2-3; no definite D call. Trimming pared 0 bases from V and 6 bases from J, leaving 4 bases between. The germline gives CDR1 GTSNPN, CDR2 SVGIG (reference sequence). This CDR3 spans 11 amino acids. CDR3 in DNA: TGTGCCTGGAGTGTATCCGATACGCAGTATTTT. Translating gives CAWSVSDTQYF.

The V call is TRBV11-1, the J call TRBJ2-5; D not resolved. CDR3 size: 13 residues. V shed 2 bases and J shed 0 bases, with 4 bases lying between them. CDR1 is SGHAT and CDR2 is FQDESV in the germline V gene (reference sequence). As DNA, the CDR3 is TGTGCCAGCAGCTTACGGGACCAAGAGACCCAGTACTTC. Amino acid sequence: CASSLRDQETQYF.

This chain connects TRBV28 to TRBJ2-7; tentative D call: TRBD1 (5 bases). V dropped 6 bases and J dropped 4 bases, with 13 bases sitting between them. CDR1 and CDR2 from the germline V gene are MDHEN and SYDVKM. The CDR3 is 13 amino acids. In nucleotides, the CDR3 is TGTGCCAGCAGAACAACAGGTACTTACGAGCAGTACTTC. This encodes CASRTTGTYEQYF.

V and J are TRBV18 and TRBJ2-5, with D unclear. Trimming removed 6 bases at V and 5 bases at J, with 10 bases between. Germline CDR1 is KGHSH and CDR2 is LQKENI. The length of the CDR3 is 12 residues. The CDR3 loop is CASSATGETQYF. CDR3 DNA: TGTGCCAGCTCCGCCACTGGGGAGACCCAGTACTTC.

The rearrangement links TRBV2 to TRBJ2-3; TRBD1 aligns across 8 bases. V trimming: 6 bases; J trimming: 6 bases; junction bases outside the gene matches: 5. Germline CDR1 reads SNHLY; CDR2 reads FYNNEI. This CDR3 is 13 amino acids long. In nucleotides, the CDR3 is TGTGCCAGCAGCGGACAGGGCTGGGATACGCAGTATTTT. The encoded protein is CASSGQGWDTQYF.

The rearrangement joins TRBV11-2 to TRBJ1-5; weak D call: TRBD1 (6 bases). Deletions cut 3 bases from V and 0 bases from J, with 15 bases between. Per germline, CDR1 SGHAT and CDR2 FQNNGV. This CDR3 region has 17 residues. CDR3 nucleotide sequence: TGTGCCAGCAGCTTGGACGGGACACCCTATAGCAATCAGCCCCAGCATTTT. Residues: CASSLDGTPYSNQPQHF.

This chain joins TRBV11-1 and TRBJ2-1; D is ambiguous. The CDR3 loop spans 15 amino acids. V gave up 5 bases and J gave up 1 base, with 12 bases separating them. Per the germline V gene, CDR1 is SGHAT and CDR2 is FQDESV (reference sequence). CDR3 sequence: CASSTEVRSYNEQFF. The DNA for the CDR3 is TGTGCCAGCAGCACAGAGGTCCGTTCCTACAATGAGCAGTTCTTC.

CDR3 nucleotide sequence: TGTGCCACCAGCAGAGCCAACAGCTACGAGCAGTACTTC. This gives the protein CATSRANSYEQYF. This rearrangement joins TRBV15 to TRBJ2-7; D is undetermined. The CDR3 runs 13 residues. V was shortened by 1 base and J by 3 bases, with 7 bases between the two germline ends. CDR1 and CDR2 from the germline V gene are LNHNV and YYDKDF (reference sequence).

The CDR3 DNA is TGTGCCAGCAGCCTAGGGGACAGGGGGTACGAGCAGTACTTC. Translated: CASSLGDRGYEQYF. V usage is TRBV11-2 and J usage is TRBJ2-7; TRBD1 aligns across 11 bases. The CDR3 spans 14 residues. V shed 5 bases, J shed 4 bases, and the junction held 4 bases outside the gene matches. The V gene's germline CDR1 is SGHAT and CDR2 FQNNGV.

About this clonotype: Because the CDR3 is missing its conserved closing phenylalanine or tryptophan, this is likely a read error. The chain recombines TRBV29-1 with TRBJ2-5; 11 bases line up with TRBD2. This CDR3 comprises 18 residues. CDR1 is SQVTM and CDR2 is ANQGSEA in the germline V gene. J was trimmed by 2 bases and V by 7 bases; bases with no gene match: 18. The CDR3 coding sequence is TGCAGCGCCCTCAGTCCCCCCTCAGGGACTAGCGGACAAGAGACCCAGTACTTA. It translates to CSALSPPSGTSGQETQYL.

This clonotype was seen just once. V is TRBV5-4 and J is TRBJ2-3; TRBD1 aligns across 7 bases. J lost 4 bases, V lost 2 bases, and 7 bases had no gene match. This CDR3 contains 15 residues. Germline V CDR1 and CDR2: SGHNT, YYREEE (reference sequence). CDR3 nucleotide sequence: TGTGCCAGCAGCTTCCGACAGGGAATGGCAGATACGCAGTATTTT. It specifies CASSFRQGMADTQYF.

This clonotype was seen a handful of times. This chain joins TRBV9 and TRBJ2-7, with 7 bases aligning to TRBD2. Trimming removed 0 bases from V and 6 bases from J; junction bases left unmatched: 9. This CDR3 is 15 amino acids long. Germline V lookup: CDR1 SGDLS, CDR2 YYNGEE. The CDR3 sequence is CASSVGGGKVGEQYF. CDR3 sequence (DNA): TGTGCCAGCAGCGTAGGGGGGGGGAAGGTTGGCGAGCAGTACTTC.

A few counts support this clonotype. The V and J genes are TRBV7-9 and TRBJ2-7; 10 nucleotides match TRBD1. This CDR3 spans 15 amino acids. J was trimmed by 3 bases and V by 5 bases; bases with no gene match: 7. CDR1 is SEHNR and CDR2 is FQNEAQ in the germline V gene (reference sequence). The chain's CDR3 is CASSNGQGVDYEQYF. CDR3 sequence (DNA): TGTGCCAGCAGCAACGGACAGGGGGTTGACTACGAGCAGTACTTC.

CDR3 nucleotide sequence: TGTGCCAGCAGTCCAACGACAGGGGGTTACGAGCAGTACTTC. This encodes CASSPTTGGYEQYF. V and J are TRBV12-3 or TRBV12-4 and TRBJ2-7; 9 bases map to TRBD1. Germline trimming cut 5 bases from V and 4 bases from J; bases unmatched to any gene: 6. This CDR3 contains 14 residues.

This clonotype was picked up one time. The CDR3 loop reads CASVGGLGQQFF. DNA for the CDR3: TGCGCCAGCGTCGGGGGGTTAGGGCAGCAGTTCTTC. The V call is TRBV23-1, the J call TRBJ2-1; 7 bases map to TRBD2. TRBV23-1 is annotated as an ORF whose role is uncertain. Losses at the gene ends were 8 bases for V and 11 bases for J; bases not matched to a gene: 9. This CDR3 has 12 residues.